The TCR beta chain under discussion was sequenced for a study of blood T cell repertoires in COVID-19. Study as a whole: The cDNA or gDNA used as material had been derived from T cells, B-cell-depleted T cells, or PBMCs.

Clones were sequenced by immunoSEQ multiplex PCR, and TCRdb holds only the in-frame ones, with some missing. The profile shows about 190,000 clones, approximately 85% of them singletons. The length of the CDR3 is 16 residues. The germline gives CDR1 MDHEN, CDR2 SYDVKM. The ends were cut back, 6 bases at V and 0 bases at J, with 16 bases in the middle. Participants spanned ages about 18 to 100 years and resided in over 20 US areas. Sequencing was done on a sample of PBMCs or T cells enriched from blood (not recorded which). The J gene is TRBJ2-3, the V gene TRBV28; D possibly corresponds to TRBD2 (6 bases). The sequence derives from a man between 35 and 55 years old with acute COVID-19. The CDR3 sequence is CASRSLGGGSTDTQYF. The CDR3 nucleotides are TGTGCCAGCAGGAGCCTGGGGGGAGGTAGCACAGATACGCAGTATTTT.